This is a list of T cell receptor beta chains from one sample in a study of OX40 agonist ivuxolimab in advanced cancers. Repertoires were generated with immunoSEQ multiplex PCR, while TCRdb's copy carries only in-frame clones and drops some. Of 72,000 or so clones listed, almost 90% are singletons. The sample in question was CD4+ or CD8+ T cells sorted from blood, obtained in a trial of the OX40 agonist ivuxolimab. All receptors come from an adult with an advanced solid tumor such as melanoma, head and neck, liver or kidney cancer. Both conserved end residues are part of each CDR3. The D gene is left open where the match is weak. Only part of the rows carry a size: once, few, many, or a class if the clone is expanded.

>TRBV7-9|TRBJ2-2|-|-
CASSQGRTSNTGELFF
TGTGCCAGCAGCCAGGGACGGACCTCGAACACCGGGGAGCTGTTTTTT
>TRBV5-4|TRBJ2-1|-|-
CASTFEGATWNEQFF
TGTGCCAGCACCTTTGAAGGCGCTACGTGGAATGAGCAGTTCTTC
>TRBV5-1|TRBJ1-4|-|TRBD1
CASSSGQGRSEKLFF
TGCGCCAGCAGCTCAGGACAGGGGAGGAGTGAAAAACTGTTTTTT
>TRBV4-2|TRBJ2-1|-|-
CASSQDLRGKQFF
TGTGCCAGCAGCCAAGATCTAAGGGGGAAGCAGTTCTTC
>TRBV28|TRBJ1-1|-|-
CASDVGQNTEAFF
TGTGCCAGCGACGTAGGGCAGAACACTGAAGCTTTCTTT
>TRBV7-2|TRBJ1-2|-|-
CASSPRGYGYTF
TGTGCCAGCAGCCCCAGGGGCTATGGCTACACCTTC
>TRBV5-6|TRBJ2-5|-|-
CASSLVDGQETQYF
TGTGCCAGCAGCTTGGTAGACGGTCAAGAGACCCAGTACTTC
>TRBV5-6|TRBJ2-1|-|-
CASSFRGGSYNEQFF
TGTGCCAGCAGCTTCCGGGGAGGCTCCTACAATGAGCAGTTCTTC
>TRBV5-6|TRBJ2-3|-|TRBD2
CASSRGSGSDTDTQYF
TGTGCCAGCAGCCGGGGCAGCGGGAGTGACACAGATACGCAGTATTTT
>TRBV21-1|TRBJ2-3|-|-
CASSKPGSLRVLDTQYF
TGTGCCAGCAGCAAACCAGGGAGCCTCCGGGTCCTAGATACGCAGTATTTT
>TRBV5-4|TRBJ2-1|-|TRBD2
CASSLGLAGGNEQFF
TGTGCCAGCAGCTTGGGGCTAGCGGGGGGCAATGAGCAGTTCTTC
>TRBV29-1|TRBJ1-1|-|-
CSVSGRLISEAFF
TGCAGCGTTAGTGGGCGTCTCATATCTGAAGCTTTCTTT
>TRBV7-2|TRBJ2-5|-|-
CASSLGARGETQYF
TGTGCCAGCAGCTTAGGCGCGAGGGGGGAGACCCAGTACTTC
>TRBV28|TRBJ1-4|-|TRBD1
CASSTTGANEKLFF
TGTGCCAGCAGTACGACAGGGGCTAATGAAAAACTGTTTTTT
>TRBV5-1|TRBJ2-1|-|-
CASSPTVNSYNEQFF
TGCGCCAGCAGCCCAACAGTGAACTCCTACAATGAGCAGTTCTTC
>TRBV28|TRBJ2-2|-|TRBD1
CASSPAGQGDTGELFF
TGTGCCAGCAGCCCAGCTGGACAGGGGGACACCGGGGAGCTGTTTTTT
>TRBV5-1|TRBJ2-5|-|-
CASSSGSLQETQYF
TGCGCCAGCAGTTCTGGGAGCTTACAAGAGACCCAGTACTTC
>TRBV28|TRBJ2-4|-|-
CASSFGQAAKNIQYF
TGTGCCAGCAGTTTTGGGCAGGCAGCCAAAAACATTCAGTACTTC
>TRBV29-1|TRBJ2-6|-|TRBD1
CSVTGTGSPGANVLTF
TGCAGCGTGACCGGGACAGGGTCCCCCGGGGCCAACGTCCTGACTTTC
>TRBV6-1|TRBJ1-1|once|-
CASRGLGATEAFF
TGTGCCAGCAGGGGATTAGGGGCCACTGAAGCTTTCTTT
>TRBV6-5|TRBJ1-5|-|-
CASSYSSVSNQPQHF
TGTGCCAGCAGTTACTCTTCAGTTAGCAATCAGCCCCAGCATTTT
>TRBV2|TRBJ2-2|-|TRBD1
CASSERMIGQGAGTGELFF
TGTGCCAGCAGTGAACGGATGATAGGACAGGGGGCAGGAACCGGGGAGCTGTTTTTT
>TRBV7-2|TRBJ1-2|once|-
CASSPSRGRENYGYTF
TGTGCCAGCAGCCCCTCGAGAGGCAGGGAGAACTATGGCTACACCTTC
>TRBV27|TRBJ1-6|-|-
CASGTALGSSYNSPLHF
TGTGCCAGCGGTACCGCTTTGGGTAGCTCCTATAATTCACCCCTCCACTTT
>TRBV5-4|TRBJ2-5|-|TRBD2
CASSSKSGASQETQYF
TGTGCCAGCAGCTCTAAAAGCGGGGCCTCCCAAGAGACCCAGTACTTC
>TRBV28|TRBJ2-3|-|TRBD2
CASTGSGMGSDTQYF
TGTGCCAGCACAGGTAGCGGGATGGGATCAGATACGCAGTATTTT
>TRBV11-2|TRBJ1-1|-|-
CASSLSRSGTEAFF
TGTGCCAGCAGTTTGTCGAGGAGTGGCACTGAAGCTTTCTTT
>TRBV29-1|TRBJ1-1|-|-
CSVGGTLNTEAFF
TGCAGCGTTGGGGGCACTTTGAACACTGAAGCTTTCTTT
>TRBV10-3|TRBJ2-5|-|TRBD1
CAISRDDRATPEETQYF
TGTGCCATCAGTAGGGATGACAGGGCGACCCCCGAAGAGACCCAGTACTTC
>TRBV28|TRBJ2-7|-|TRBD1
CATGTGASYEQYF
TGTGCCACTGGGACAGGGGCGTCCTACGAGCAGTACTTC
>TRBV28|TRBJ1-4|-|-
CASSVTRRGEKLFF
TGTGCCAGCAGTGTGACCCGGAGGGGCGAAAAACTGTTTTTT
>TRBV2|TRBJ1-2|-|-
CASSQGYYGYTF
TGTGCCAGCAGCCAGGGATACTATGGCTACACCTTC
>TRBV6-5|TRBJ1-1|-|TRBD1
CASSPGTGQEAFF
TGTGCCAGCAGCCCCGGGACAGGGCAAGAAGCTTTCTTT
>TRBV4-2|TRBJ2-5|-|-
CASSLSAGDETQYF
TGTGCCAGCAGCTTGAGTGCAGGGGACGAGACCCAGTACTTC
>TRBV27|TRBJ2-5|-|-
CASSGGTGPRDGAQYF
TGTGCCAGCAGTGGAGGGACGGGACCAAGAGACGGGGCCCAGTACTTC
>TRBV30|TRBJ1-1|-|TRBD1
CALDRGWNTEAFF
TGTGCACTGGACAGGGGTTGGAACACTGAAGCTTTCTTT
>TRBV18|TRBJ1-3|-|TRBD1
CASSPRQGPGNTIYF
TGTGCCAGCTCACCCAGACAGGGGCCTGGAAACACCATATATTTT